This TCR beta chain was retrieved from a study of blood T cell repertoires in COVID-19 (dated by TCRdb to between 2020 and 2021). A note on the overall study: Samples from collaborators originated in the United States, Italy and Spain and spanned both the acute and convalescent phases of COVID-19. The prospective study material was composed of cDNA or gDNA derived from T cells, B-cell-depleted T cells, or PBMCs. Where available, HLA class I and class II types were taken from metadata supplied by the sample provider and were not determined by assay-based typing. The samples were drawn from two sources: the first 160 participants of the ongoing ImmuneRACE study, and some 1,300 subjects contributed by 6 global collaborators. A freely available public database, intended as a resource for researchers studying the immune response to SARS-CoV-2, is where the repertoires were released. Deeply sampled blood TCRbeta repertoires from subjects exposed to, actively infected with, or recovered from COVID-19 were included in the dataset. The sample metadata nearly always contained a de-identified subject ID, COVID-19 status, age in years and sex.

Trimming takes 0 bases off V and 5 bases off J; junction bases not matched to a gene: 7. The CDR3 runs 16 residues from the cysteine to the phenylalanine. CDR3 DNA is the only sequence kept; it has 48 bases, read in frame from the first base. The germline V gene (reference sequence) specifies LGHDT as CDR1 and YNNKEL as CDR2. Study-wide conclusions, independent of this receptor: Clinical and demographic metadata were provided uncurated, with the amount varying by source and participant.

TCRbeta CDR3 regions were amplified from genomic DNA using the immunoSEQ Assay, a bias-controlled multiplex PCR. On the study's bioinformatics: Nucleated cell counts per sample were estimated from amplification of reference gene primers within the assay. To quantify the absolute abundance of each unique TCRbeta CDR3 rearrangement, sequence reads were collapsed and filtered. For each sample, productive Simpson clonality was calculated by taking the square root of Simpson's diversity index across productive rearrangements. The clones in this table, taken by TCRdb from immuneACCESS, are in-frame only. Not every clone is retained; where verified, under half of the shortfall comes from an unresolved V gene, and the cause of the rest is unknown. The DNA was the basis for D and trimming; V, J and clone size are from that table. In all, the sample holds 90,000 to 150,000 clones, and roughly 87% of those were seen once. Roughly a tenth of the sample comes from the top ten.

With regard to this clone: This clone's antigen is unknown. Per-nucleotide qualities are absent, and no much larger clonotype sits a single base away.

Whole blood was collected in K2EDTA tubes by collaborating institutions according to the institutions' own protocols. For TCRbeta analysis, collaborator samples were shipped as frozen whole blood, as isolated PBMCs, or as DNA extracted from either sample type. The chain is made from TRBV3-1 (or the pseudogene TRBV3-2) and TRBJ2-1; the central 7 bases match TRBD2. The TCR sequence derives from an elderly man with acute or convalescent COVID-19. Sequenced material: peripheral blood. The sequence in DNA is TGTGCCAGCAGCCAAGATGGGGCTAGCGGTCACAATGAGCAGTTCTTC. It translates to CASSQDGASGHNEQFF.